A selection of T cell receptor beta chains follows, all from one sample in a study of memory CD4+ T cells and cytomegalovirus serostatus. Profiling relied on immunoSEQ multiplex PCR, and the TCRdb table lists in-frame clones only, not all of them. The sample consists of 40,000 to 50,000 clones, approximately 82% of them appearing once. Sequenced material: memory CD4+ T cells from blood. The receptors were sampled from an adult in good health and CMV-seronegative. CDR3s include the opening cysteine and the closing phenylalanine or tryptophan. Each record gives: V gene, J gene, clone size, D gene, CDR3 DNA, CDR3 protein. A D gene is named only where the DNA matches it firmly. Size values are once, few and many counts, or a class for expanded clones, and some rows have none.

TRBV11-3	TRBJ2-3	-	-	TGTGCCAGCAGCTTGAGGCCGGGGAGCACAGATACGCAGTATTTT	CASSLRPGSTDTQYF
TRBV11-3	TRBJ2-7	-	TRBD1	TGTGCCAGCAGATACCGGGACAGGAGCTCCTACGAGCAGTACTTC	CASRYRDRSSYEQYF
TRBV5-1	TRBJ2-7	once	-	TGCGCCAGCAGCCGACCGGACAGCTCCTACGAGCAGTACTTC	CASSRPDSSYEQYF
TRBV5-6	TRBJ2-5	once	-	TGTGCCAGCACCGTACAGATCCAAGAGACCCAGTACTTC	CASTVQIQETQYF
TRBV18	TRBJ2-5	few	TRBD1	TGTGCCAGCTCACCACCCGGGACAGGGGGCATAGAGACCCAGTACTTC	CASSPPGTGGIETQYF
TRBV10-3	TRBJ1-3	medium-sized	-	TGTGCCATCAGTGAGTCGACAGGAAACACCATATATTTT	CAISESTGNTIYF
TRBV7-2	TRBJ1-1	few	-	TGTGCCAGCAGCCTTACAGGGCAGAACACTGAAGCTTTCTTT	CASSLTGQNTEAFF
TRBV30	TRBJ2-7	-	TRBD2	TGTGCCTGGAGCCCGGGAGGGGCCGGGGGCTACGAGCAGTACTTC	CAWSPGGAGGYEQYF
TRBV5-6	TRBJ2-5	few	-	TGTGCCAGCAGCCGGCTATCAGATCAAGAGACCCAGTACTTC	CASSRLSDQETQYF
TRBV2	TRBJ2-3	-	-	TGTGCCAGCAGGGAAGGGGCAGATACGCAGTATTTT	CASREGADTQYF
TRBV5-6	TRBJ2-5	-	-	TGTGCCAGCAGCTTGGTAGAGGCCCGGGAGACCCAGTACTTC	CASSLVEARETQYF
TRBV11-3	TRBJ2-3	-	-	TGTGCCAGCAGCAAATGGGCGGGGTTCTCCACAGATACGCAGTATTTT	CASSKWAGFSTDTQYF
TRBV6-5	TRBJ2-5	-	-	TGTGCCAGCAGTCCTGGAACGACTCAGTCGGCGACCCAGTACTTC	CASSPGTTQSATQYF
TRBV10-3	TRBJ2-1	-	-	TGTGCCATCAGCGCCGGACTTAACAATGAGCAGTTCTTC	CAISAGLNNEQFF
TRBV19	TRBJ1-4	-	-	TGTGCCACCAAGGGCAGGGAGGATGAAAAACTGTTTTTT	CATKGREDEKLFF